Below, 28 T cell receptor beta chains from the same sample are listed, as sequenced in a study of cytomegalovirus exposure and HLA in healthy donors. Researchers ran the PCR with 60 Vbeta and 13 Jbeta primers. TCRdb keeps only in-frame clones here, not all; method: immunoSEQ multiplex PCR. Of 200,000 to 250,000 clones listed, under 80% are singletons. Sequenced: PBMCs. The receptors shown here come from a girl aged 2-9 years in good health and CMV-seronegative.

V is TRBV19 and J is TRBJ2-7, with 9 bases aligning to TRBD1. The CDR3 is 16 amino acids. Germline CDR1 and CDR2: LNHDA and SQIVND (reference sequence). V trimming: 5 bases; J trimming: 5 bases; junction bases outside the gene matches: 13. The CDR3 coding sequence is TGTGCCAGTAGTGCCGGTCCGGGGACAGGGTATGACGAGCAGTACTTC. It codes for CASSAGPGTGYDEQYF.

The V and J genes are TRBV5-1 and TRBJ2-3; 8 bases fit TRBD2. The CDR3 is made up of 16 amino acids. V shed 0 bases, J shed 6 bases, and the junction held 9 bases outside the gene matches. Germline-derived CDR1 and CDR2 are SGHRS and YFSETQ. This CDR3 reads CASSLEGVSGSDTQYF. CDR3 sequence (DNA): TGCGCCAGCAGCTTGGAAGGGGTAAGCGGGAGTGATACGCAGTATTTT.

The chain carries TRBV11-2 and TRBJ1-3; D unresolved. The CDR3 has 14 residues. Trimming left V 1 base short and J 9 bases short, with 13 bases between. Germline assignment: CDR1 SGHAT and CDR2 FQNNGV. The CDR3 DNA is TGTGCCAGCAGCTTAGGGGAGGGCTGGGGCACCATATATTTT. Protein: CASSLGEGWGTIYF. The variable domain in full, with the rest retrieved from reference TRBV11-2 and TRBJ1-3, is EAGVAQSPRYKIIEKRQSVAFWCNPISGHATLYWYQQILGQGPKLLIQFQNNGVVDDSQLPKDRFSAERLKGVDSTLKIQPAKLEDSAVYLCASSLGEGWGTIYFGEGSWLTVV.

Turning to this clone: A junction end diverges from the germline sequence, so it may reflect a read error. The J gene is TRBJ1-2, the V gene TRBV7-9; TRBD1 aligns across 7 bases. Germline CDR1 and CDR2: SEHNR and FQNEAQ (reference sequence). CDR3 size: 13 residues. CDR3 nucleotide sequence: TGTTCCAGCAGCCCCGACAGGGAATCCGGCTACACCTTC. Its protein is CSSSPDRESGYTF.

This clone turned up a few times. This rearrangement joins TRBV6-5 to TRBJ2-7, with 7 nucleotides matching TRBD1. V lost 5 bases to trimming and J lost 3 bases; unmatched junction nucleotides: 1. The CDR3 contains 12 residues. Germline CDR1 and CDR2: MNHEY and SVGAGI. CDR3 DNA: TGTGCCAGCAGTCACAGGGGCTACGAGCAGTACTTC. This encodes CASSHRGYEQYF.

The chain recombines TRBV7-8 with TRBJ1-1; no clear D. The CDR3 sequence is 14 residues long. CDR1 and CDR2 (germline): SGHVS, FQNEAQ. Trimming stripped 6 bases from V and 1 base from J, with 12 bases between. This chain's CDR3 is CASRSPRGNTEAFF. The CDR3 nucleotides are TGTGCCAGCAGGTCACCCCGAGGGAACACTGAAGCTTTCTTT.

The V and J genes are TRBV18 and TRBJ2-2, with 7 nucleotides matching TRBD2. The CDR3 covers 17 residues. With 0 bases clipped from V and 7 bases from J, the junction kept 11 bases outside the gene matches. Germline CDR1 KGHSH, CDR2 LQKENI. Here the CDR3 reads CASSPPFRGRSDGELFF. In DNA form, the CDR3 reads TGTGCCAGCTCACCACCGTTCCGCGGGAGAAGCGACGGGGAGCTGTTTTTT.

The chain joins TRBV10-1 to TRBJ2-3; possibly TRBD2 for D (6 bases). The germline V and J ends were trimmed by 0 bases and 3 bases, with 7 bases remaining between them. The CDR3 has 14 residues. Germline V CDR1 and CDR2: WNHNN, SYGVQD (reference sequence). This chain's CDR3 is CASSESLATDTQYF. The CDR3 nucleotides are TGCGCCAGCAGTGAGTCCCTAGCGACAGATACGCAGTATTTT.

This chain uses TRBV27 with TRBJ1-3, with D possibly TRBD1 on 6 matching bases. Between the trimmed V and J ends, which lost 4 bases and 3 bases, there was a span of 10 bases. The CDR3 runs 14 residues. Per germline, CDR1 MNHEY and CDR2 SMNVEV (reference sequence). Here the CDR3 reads CASSSGVGGNTIYF. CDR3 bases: TGTGCCAGCAGTTCAGGGGTTGGTGGAAACACCATATATTTT.

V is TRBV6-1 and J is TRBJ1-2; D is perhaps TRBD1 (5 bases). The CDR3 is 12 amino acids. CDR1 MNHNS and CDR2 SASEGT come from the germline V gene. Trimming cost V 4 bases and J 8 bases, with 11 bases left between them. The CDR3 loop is CASSGWGEGYTF. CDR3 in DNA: TGTGCCAGCAGTGGCTGGGGGGAGGGCTACACCTTC.

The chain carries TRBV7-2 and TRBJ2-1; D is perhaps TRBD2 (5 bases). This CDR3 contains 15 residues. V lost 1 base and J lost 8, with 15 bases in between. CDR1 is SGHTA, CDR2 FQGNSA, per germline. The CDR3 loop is CASSLVAGLQDEQFF. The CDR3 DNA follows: TGTGCCAGCAGCTTAGTGGCAGGACTCCAGGATGAGCAGTTCTTC.

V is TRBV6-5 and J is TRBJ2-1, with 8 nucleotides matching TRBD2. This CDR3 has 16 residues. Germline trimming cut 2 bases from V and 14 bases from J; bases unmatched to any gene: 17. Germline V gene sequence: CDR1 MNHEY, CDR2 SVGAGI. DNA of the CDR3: TGTGCCAGCAGTTACCCTAAAGGTCCAGCGGGGGATGTCAAGTTCTTC. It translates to CASSYPKGPAGDVKFF.

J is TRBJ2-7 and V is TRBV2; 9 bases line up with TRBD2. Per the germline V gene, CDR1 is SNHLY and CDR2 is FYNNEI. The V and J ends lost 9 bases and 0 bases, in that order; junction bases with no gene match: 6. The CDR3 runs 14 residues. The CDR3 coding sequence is TGTGCCAGAAGTAATAGCGGGAGCTCCTACGAGCAGTACTTC. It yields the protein CARSNSGSSYEQYF.

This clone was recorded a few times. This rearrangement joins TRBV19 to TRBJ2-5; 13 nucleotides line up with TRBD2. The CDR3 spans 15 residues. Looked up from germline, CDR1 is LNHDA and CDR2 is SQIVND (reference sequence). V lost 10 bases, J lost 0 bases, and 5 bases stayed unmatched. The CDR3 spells CATRLAGGNQETQYF. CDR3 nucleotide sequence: TGTGCCACCCGACTAGCGGGGGGAAACCAAGAGACCCAGTACTTC. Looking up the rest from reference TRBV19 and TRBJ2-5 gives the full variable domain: DGGITQSPKYLFRKEGQNVTLSCEQNLNHDAMYWYRQDPGQGLRLIYYSQIVNDFQKGDIAEGYSVSREKKESFPLTVTSAQKNPTAFYLCATRLAGGNQETQYFGPGTRLLVL.

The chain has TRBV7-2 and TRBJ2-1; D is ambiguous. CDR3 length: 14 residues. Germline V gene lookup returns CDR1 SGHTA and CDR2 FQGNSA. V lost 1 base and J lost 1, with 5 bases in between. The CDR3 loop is CASSLVASYNEQFF. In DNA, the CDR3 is TGTGCCAGCAGCTTAGTGGCTTCCTACAATGAGCAGTTCTTC.

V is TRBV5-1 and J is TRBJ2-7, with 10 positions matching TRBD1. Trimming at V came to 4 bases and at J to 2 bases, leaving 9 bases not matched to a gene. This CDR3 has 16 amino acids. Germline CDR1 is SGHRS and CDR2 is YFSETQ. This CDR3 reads CASSHQTGGRTYEQYF. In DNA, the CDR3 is TGCGCCAGCAGCCATCAGACAGGGGGCCGTACCTACGAGCAGTACTTC.

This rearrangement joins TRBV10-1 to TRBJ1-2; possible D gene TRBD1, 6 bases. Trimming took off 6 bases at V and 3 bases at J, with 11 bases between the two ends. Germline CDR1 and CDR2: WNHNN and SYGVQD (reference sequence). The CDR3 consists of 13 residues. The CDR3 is CASSPWTDYGYTF. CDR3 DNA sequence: TGCGCCAGCAGCCCCTGGACAGACTATGGCTACACCTTC.

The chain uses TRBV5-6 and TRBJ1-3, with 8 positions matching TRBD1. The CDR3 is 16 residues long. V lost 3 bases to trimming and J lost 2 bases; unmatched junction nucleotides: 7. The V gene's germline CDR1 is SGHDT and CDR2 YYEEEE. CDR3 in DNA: TGTGCCAGCAGCTGGGGGACGACAGGGGCTGGAAACACCATATATTTT. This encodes CASSWGTTGAGNTIYF. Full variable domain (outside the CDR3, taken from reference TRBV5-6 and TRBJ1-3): DAGVTQSPTHLIKTRGQQVTLRCSPKSGHDTVSWYQQALGQGPQFIFQYYEEEERQRGNFPDRFSGHQFPNYSSELNVNALLLGDSALYLCASSWGTTGAGNTIYFGEGSWLTVV.

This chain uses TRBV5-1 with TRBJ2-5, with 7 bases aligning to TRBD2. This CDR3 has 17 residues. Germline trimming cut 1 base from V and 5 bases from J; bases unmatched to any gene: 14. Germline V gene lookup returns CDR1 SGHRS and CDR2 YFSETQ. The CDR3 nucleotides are TGCGCCAGCAGCTTGTTGGGCGAACGCGGGGGAATGGAGACCCAGTACTTC. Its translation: CASSLLGERGGMETQYF.

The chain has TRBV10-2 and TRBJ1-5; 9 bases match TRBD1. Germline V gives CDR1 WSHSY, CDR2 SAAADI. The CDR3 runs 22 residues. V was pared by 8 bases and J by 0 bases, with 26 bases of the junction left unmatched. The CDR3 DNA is TGCGCCAGCGGCCCCCCCGACTACTCCCGGGACAGGGCCCTTTATAGCAATCAGCCCCAGCATTTT. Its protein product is CASGPPDYSRDRALYSNQPQHF.

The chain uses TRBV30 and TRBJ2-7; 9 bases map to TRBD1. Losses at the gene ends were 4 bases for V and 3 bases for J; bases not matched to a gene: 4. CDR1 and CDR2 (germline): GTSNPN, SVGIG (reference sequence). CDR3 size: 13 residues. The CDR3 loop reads CAWNRDRVYEQYF. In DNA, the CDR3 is TGTGCCTGGAACCGGGACAGGGTCTACGAGCAGTACTTC.

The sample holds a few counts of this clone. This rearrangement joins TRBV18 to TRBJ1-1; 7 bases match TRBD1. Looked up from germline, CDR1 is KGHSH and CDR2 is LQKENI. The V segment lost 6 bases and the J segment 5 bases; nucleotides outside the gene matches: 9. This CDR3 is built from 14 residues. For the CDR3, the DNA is TGTGCCAGCTCCTCCGCAGGGGGACGAACTGAAGCTTTCTTT. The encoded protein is CASSSAGGRTEAFF.

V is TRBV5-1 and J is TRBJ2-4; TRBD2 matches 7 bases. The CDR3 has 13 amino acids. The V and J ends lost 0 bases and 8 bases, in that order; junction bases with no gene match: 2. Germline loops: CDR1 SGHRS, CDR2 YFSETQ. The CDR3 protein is CASSLGGGDIQYF. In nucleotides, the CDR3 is TGCGCCAGCAGCTTGGGTGGGGGGGACATTCAGTACTTC.

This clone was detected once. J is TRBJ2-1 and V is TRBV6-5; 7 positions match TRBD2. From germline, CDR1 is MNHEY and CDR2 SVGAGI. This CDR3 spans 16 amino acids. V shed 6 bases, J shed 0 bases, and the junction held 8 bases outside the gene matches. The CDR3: CASRYTAGSSYNEQFF. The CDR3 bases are TGTGCCAGCAGATACACAGCGGGAAGCTCCTACAATGAGCAGTTCTTC.

CDR3 nucleotides: TGTGCCAGCAGCTTTTTCCACCGACAGGACGATAATAATTCACCCCTCCACTTT. As protein: CASSFFHRQDDNNSPLHF. The chain combines TRBV11-3 with TRBJ1-6; D is perhaps TRBD1 (6 bases). Germline V gene lookup returns CDR1 SGHNT and CDR2 YENEEA. The CDR3 runs to 18 residues. The V and J ends lost 3 bases and 5 bases respectively, with 20 bases between them.

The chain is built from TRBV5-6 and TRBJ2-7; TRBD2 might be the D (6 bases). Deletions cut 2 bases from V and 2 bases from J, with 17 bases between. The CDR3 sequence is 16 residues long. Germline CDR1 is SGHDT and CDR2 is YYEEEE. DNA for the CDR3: TGTGCCAGCAGCTTTGTGAGGGAGGCCACCCCCTACGAGCAGTACTTC. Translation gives CASSFVREATPYEQYF.

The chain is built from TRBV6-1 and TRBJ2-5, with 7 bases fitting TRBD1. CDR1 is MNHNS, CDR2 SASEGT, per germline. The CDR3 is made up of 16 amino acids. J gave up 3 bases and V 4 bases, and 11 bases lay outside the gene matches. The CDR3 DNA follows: TGTGCCAGCAGTGGCATAATTTCTCAGGGGGAAGAGACCCAGTACTTC. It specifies CASSGIISQGEETQYF.

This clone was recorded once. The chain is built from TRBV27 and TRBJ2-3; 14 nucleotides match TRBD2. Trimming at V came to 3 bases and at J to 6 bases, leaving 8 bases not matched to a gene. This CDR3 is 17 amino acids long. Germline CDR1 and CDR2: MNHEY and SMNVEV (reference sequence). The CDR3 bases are TGTGCCAGCAGTTTCCGACTAGCGGGAGGGCCTTGGGATACGCAGTATTTT. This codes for CASSFRLAGGPWDTQYF.